This T cell receptor (beta chain) was captured in a study of blood T cell repertoires in COVID-19. Looked up from germline, CDR1 is SGHAT and CDR2 is FQDESV (reference sequence). CDR3 length: 14 amino acids. V lost 3 bases, J lost 6 bases, and 14 bases lay in between. Original handling: The authors estimated nucleated cell counts from reference gene primer amplification. This table comes from immunoSEQ multiplex PCR, and its TCRdb copy is limited to in-frame clones, with some not included. V, J and clone size are taken as reported in that table, and D and trimming were inferred from the DNA itself. The table records 200,000 or so clones, 80% of them present only once. The age range of participants was 18 to 89 years, with residence in approximately 25 US areas. Allocation to cohorts depended on clinical history reported by the participants.

Sequenced: PBMCs or T cells enriched from blood (not recorded which). This sequence was found in a woman aged 40-49 years with acute COVID-19. This sequence joins TRBV11-1 and TRBJ1-1, with D hard to call. CDR3 in DNA: TGTGCCAGCAGCTTGGCTTCGGGGAGTCCTGAAGCTTTCTTT. Encoded protein: CASSLASGSPEAFF.